This T cell receptor (beta chain) was sequenced during a study of blood T cell repertoires in COVID-19. Germline loops: CDR1 SQVTM, CDR2 ANQGSEA. The CDR3 is made up of 12 amino acids. V shed 2 bases and J shed 6 bases, with 10 bases lying between them. Profiled with immunoSEQ multiplex PCR; TCRdb holds only in-frame clones, not every one. This table has 200,000 to 250,000 clones, more than 80% appearing once. The sequence was obtained from a man aged 30-40 years with COVID-19, enrolled during active disease. The chain uses TRBV29-1 and TRBJ1-2; D remains ambiguous. Sequencing was done on a sample of peripheral blood. CDR3 in DNA: TGCAGCGTTGAACTTGAGGGCAATGGCTACACCTTC. It specifies CSVELEGNGYTF.